This T cell receptor (beta chain) was sequenced for a study of CD8+ T cells in alopecia areata. Whole-study context: Tofacitinib continued for 6 to 18 months and was then withheld for 6 months. Treated patients' severity was scored by percentage of affected scalp area.

The sequencing template was cDNA reverse transcribed from extracted RNA. Repertoires were generated with immunoSEQ multiplex PCR, while TCRdb's copy carries only in-frame clones and drops some. The repertoire consists of 130,000 to 150,000 clones, with approximately 85% occurring once and the leading ten covering roughly 25%. As to treatment: oral pan-JAK inhibitor, 5-10 mg twice daily. On this clone: What it binds is not known.

Broader study findings: Expanded CD8+ clones among the top 100, and scalp clonality, were significantly decreased by tofacitinib. More clonal than normal scalp was lesional scalp, particularly alopecia totalis/universalis.

The TCR comes from a human donor with alopecia areata. The sequenced sample was CD8+ T cells sorted from blood, obtained at week 4, from a patient treated with tofacitinib.

The CDR3 reads CASSRDSTDTQYF. In nucleotides, the CDR3 is TGCGCCAGCAGCCGGGACAGCACAGATACGCAGTATTTT. V is TRBV4-3 and J is TRBJ2-3; tentatively, D is TRBD1 or TRBD2 (5 bases each). This CDR3 region has 13 residues. V was cut by 4 bases and J by 0 bases, with 5 bases left in between. Germline V gene sequence: CDR1 LGHNA, CDR2 YSLEER.